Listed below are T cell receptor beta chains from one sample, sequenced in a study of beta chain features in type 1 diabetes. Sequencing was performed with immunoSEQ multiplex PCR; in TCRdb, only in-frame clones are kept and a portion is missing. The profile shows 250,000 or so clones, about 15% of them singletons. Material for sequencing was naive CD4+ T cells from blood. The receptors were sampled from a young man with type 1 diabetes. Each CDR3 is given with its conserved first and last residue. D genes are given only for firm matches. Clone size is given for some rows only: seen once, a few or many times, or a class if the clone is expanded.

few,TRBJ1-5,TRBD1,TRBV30,TGTGCCTGGAGTTTGGGACAGGGAGGTCAGCCCCAGCATTTT,CAWSLGQGGQPQHF
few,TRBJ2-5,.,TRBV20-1,TGCAGTGCTGGGGGGGAGACCCAGTACTTC,CSAGGETQYF
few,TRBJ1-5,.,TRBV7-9,TGTGCCAGCAGCCACAGGGTGGAACGGCAGCCCCAGCATTTT,CASSHRVERQPQHF
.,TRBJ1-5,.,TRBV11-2,TGTGCCAGCAGCTCCCAGGGGTATAGCAATCAGCCCCAGCATTTT,CASSSQGYSNQPQHF
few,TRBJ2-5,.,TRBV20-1,TGCAGTGCGAACAGAGAAGAGACCCAGTACTTC,CSANREETQYF
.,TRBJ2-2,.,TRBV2,TGTGCCAGCAGTGTTGGCAGGGGAAGTGGGGAGCTGTTTTTT,CASSVGRGSGELFF
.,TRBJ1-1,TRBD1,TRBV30,TGTGCCTTGTCGACCGGGACAGGGAACACTGAAGCTTTCTTT,CALSTGTGNTEAFF
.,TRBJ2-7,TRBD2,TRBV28,TGTGCCAGCAGGATTAGCGGGGGGCCGGCCTACGAGCAGTACTTC,CASRISGGPAYEQYF
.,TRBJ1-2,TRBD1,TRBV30,TGTGCCTGGACAATAACAGGGGACTATGGCTACACCTTC,CAWTITGDYGYTF
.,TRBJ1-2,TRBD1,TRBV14,TGTGCCAGCAGCCCGGGACAGCACTATGGCTACACCTTC,CASSPGQHYGYTF
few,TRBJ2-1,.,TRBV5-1,TGCGCCAGCAGCTCGGCGGGATCCAACAATGAGCAGTTCTTC,CASSSAGSNNEQFF
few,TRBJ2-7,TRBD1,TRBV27,TGTGCCAGCAGTTTACAGGCACAGGGGGCGTACGAGCAGTACTTC,CASSLQAQGAYEQYF
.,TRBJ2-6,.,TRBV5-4,TGTGCCAGCAGCCTAGAGCCCGGTCGACCTGGGGCCAACGTCCTGACTTTC,CASSLEPGRPGANVLTF
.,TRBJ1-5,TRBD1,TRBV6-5,TGTGCCAGCAGCGATACAGGGGGAGTCGGTCAGCCCCAGCATTTT,CASSDTGGVGQPQHF
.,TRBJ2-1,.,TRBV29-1,TGCAGCGTTGGTGCTCCCGACAAGACCTACAATGAGCAGTTCTTC,CSVGAPDKTYNEQFF
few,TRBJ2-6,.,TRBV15,TGTGCCACCAGCAGAGAACCTACCGGGGCCAACGTCCTGACTTTC,CATSREPTGANVLTF
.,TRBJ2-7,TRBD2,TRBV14,TGTGCCAGCAGCCAAGGGACTAGCGGGATCGAGCAGTACTTC,CASSQGTSGIEQYF
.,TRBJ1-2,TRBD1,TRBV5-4,TGTGCCAGCAGCTCCGGGACAGGGGGATATGGCTACACCTTC,CASSSGTGGYGYTF
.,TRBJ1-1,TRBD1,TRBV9,TGTGCCAGCAGCTCACAGGGGTGGACTGAAGCTTTCTTT,CASSSQGWTEAFF
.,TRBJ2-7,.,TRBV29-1,TGCAGCGTGGTACGGGGTACCTACGAGCAGTACTTC,CSVVRGTYEQYF
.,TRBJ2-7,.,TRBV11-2,TGTGCCAGCAGCCTAAGCGAGGAGGAGTACTTC,CASSLSEEEYF
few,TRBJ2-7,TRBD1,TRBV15,TGTGCCACCAGCAGGGGACAGGGGATGTCGTCCTACGAGCAGTACTTC,CATSRGQGMSSYEQYF
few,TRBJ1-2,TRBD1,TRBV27,TGTGCCAGCAGTGGTCGGACAGGGGCCAACTATGGCTACACCTTC,CASSGRTGANYGYTF
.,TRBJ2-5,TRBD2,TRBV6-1,TGTGCCAGCAGTGTGGTAGCGGGGGGCCAAGAGACCCAGTACTTC,CASSVVAGGQETQYF
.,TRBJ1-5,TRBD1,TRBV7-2,TGTGCCAGCAGCCCACGGACAGGTAGCAATCAGCCCCAGCATTTT,CASSPRTGSNQPQHF
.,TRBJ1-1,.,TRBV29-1,TGCAGCGTTGGACAGGATCGACGAATGAACACTGAAGCTTTCTTT,CSVGQDRRMNTEAFF
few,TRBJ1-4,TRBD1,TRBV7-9,TGTGCCAGCAGCTTAGTGATATCGGGGACAGGGAATGAAAAACTGTTTTTT,CASSLVISGTGNEKLFF
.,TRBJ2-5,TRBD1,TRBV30,TGTGCCTGGGGGGACAGGCAAGAGACCCAGTACTTC,CAWGDRQETQYF
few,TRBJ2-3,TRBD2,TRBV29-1,TGCAGCTCTCGACTAGCGGGCTCAGATACGCAGTATTTT,CSSRLAGSDTQYF
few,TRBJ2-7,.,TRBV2,TGTGCCACCACTAGCTTCAACGAGCAGTACTTC,CATTSFNEQYF
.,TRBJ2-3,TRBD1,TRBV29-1,TGCAGCGCTACCGGGACAGGGGGCGCAGATACGCAGTATTTT,CSATGTGGADTQYF
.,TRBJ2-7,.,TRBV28,TGTGCCACCCCAGGGAGTGCGGGAGAGCAGTACTTC,CATPGSAGEQYF
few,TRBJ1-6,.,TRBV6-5,TGTGCCAGCAGTTACGCAGGCGCCTATAATTCACCCCTCCACTTT,CASSYAGAYNSPLHF
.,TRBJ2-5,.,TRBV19,TGTGCCAGTAGTGCCTCGACAGGCGTTTTTCATGAGACCCAGTACTTC,CASSASTGVFHETQYF
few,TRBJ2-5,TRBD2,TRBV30,TGTGCCTGGAGTACCGGCTACGGGACTAGCGGGAGGAAAGGGGCAGAGACCCAGTACTTC,CAWSTGYGTSGRKGAETQYF
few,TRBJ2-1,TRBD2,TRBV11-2,TGTGCCAGCAGCTTGACTAGCGGGACCAACAATGAGCAGTTCTTC,CASSLTSGTNNEQFF
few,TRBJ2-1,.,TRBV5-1,TGCGCCAGCAGCTTGGAAGATAGCTCCTACAATGAGCAGTTCTTC,CASSLEDSSYNEQFF
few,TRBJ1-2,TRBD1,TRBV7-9,TGTGCCAGCACCCACGGACAGGGAGATGGCTACACCTTC,CASTHGQGDGYTF
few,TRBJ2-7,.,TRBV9,TGTGCCAGCAGCGCGGGCTACGAGCAGTACTTC,CASSAGYEQYF
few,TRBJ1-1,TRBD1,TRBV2,TGTGCCAGCAGTGCAGGGGGAGAGGTGGAAGCTTTCTTT,CASSAGGEVEAFF
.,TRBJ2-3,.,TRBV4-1,TGCGCCAGCAGCCAAGATCCTGTTAGCAGGGGCGGGGATACGCAGTATTTT,CASSQDPVSRGGDTQYF
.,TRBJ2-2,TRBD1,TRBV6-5,TGTGCCAGCAGTTACTCGACAGGGAACGCCGGGGAGCTGTTTTTT,CASSYSTGNAGELFF
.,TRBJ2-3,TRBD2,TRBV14,TGTGCCAGCAGTCCATCCCCGGGACTAGCGGTGGATACGCAGTATTTT,CASSPSPGLAVDTQYF
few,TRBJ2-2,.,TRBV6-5,TGTGCCAGCAGTCCCGGACATGCCGGGGAGCTGTTTTTT,CASSPGHAGELFF
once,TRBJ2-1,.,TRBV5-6,TGTGCCAGCACCTACCAGGGGCGGGCCACCTACAATGAGCAGTTCTTC,CASTYQGRATYNEQFF
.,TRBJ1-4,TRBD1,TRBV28,TGTGCCAGCAGCTCGGGACAGCGCAGGGGGTATACGTTTTTT,CASSSGQRRGYTFF
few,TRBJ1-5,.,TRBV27,TGTGCCAGCAGTTTCCAGGGTGGCAATCAGCCCCAGCATTTT,CASSFQGGNQPQHF
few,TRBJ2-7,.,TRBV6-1,TGTGCCAGCAGTGAATTCGCAGGGTACGAGCAGTACTTC,CASSEFAGYEQYF
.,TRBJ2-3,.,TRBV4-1,TGCGCCAGCAGCCAACCGGGAGCGCCTAGCACAGATACGCAGTATTTT,CASSQPGAPSTDTQYF